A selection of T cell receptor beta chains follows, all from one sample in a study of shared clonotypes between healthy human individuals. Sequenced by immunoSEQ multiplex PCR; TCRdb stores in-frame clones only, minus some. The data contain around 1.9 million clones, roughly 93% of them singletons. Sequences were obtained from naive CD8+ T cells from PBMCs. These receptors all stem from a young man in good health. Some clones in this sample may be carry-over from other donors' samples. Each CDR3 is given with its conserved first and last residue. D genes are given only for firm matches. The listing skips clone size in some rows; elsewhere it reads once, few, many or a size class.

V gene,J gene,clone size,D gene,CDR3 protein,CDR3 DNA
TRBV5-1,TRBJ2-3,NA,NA,CASSLARLGGGRYTQYF,TGCGCCAGCAGCTTGGCCAGGTTAGGAGGGGGTCGGTATACGCAGTATTTT
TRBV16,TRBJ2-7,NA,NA,CASSQSLIYEQYF,TGTGCCAGCAGCCAATCGTTGATCTACGAGCAGTACTTC
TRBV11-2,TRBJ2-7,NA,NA,CASSLDGYLSYEQYF,TGTGCCAGCAGCTTAGACGGTTACCTCTCCTACGAGCAGTACTTC
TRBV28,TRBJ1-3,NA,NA,CASKRTPTDVWMENTIYF,TGTGCCAGCAAACGAACCCCCACGGATGTTTGGATGGAAAACACCATATATTTT
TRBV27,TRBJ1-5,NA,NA,CASADSNGQPQHF,TGTGCCAGCGCCGACTCCAACGGTCAGCCCCAGCATTTT
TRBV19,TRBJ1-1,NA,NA,CASSFRTMNTEAFF,TGTGCCAGTAGCTTCAGAACCATGAACACTGAAGCTTTCTTT
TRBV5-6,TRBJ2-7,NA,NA,CASSLDRSSYEQYF,TGTGCCAGCAGCTTGGACAGAAGCTCCTACGAGCAGTACTTC
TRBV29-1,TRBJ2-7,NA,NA,CSVEGLGDYGEQYF,TGCAGCGTTGAAGGTCTCGGAGACTACGGGGAGCAGTACTTC
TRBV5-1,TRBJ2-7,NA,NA,CASSLGNPYEQYF,TGCGCCAGCAGCTTGGGTAATCCCTACGAGCAGTACTTC
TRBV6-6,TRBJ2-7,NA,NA,CASSWGYEQYF,TGTGCCAGCAGCTGGGGATACGAGCAGTACTTC
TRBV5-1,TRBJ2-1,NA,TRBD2,CASSLWGGVASDNEQFF,TGCGCCAGCAGCTTGTGGGGGGGAGTAGCCAGTGACAATGAGCAGTTCTTC
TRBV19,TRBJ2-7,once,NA,CASTVGAPPYEQYF,TGTGCCAGTACAGTAGGGGCCCCGCCCTACGAGCAGTACTTC
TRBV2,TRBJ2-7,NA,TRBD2,CASSTLAESYEQYF,TGTGCCAGCAGTACTCTAGCGGAGTCCTACGAGCAGTACTTC